This is a list of T cell receptor beta chains from one sample in a study of identical twins. Using its own MiXCR run on the 5' RACE reads, TCRdb lists one record per CDR3 protein. Of 600,000 to 850,000 distinct CDR3 sequences in the sample, 15% to 20% were seen once. This same sample was also part of a study on T cells expressing NK-cell markers.

Input material: PBMCs. The receptors stem from a young woman in good health. Each CDR3 is given with its conserved first and last residue.

v_call: TRBV20-1
j_call: TRBJ1-2
cdr3_aa: CSAWDRGGYGYTF

v_call: TRBV9
j_call: TRBJ2-2
cdr3_aa: CASSAKNTGELFF

v_call: TRBV20-1
j_call: TRBJ2-7
cdr3_aa: CSASALGGLFSYEQYF

v_call: TRBV5-1
j_call: TRBJ2-3
cdr3_aa: CASSADYTDTQYF

v_call: TRBV9
j_call: TRBJ2-7
cdr3_aa: CASSGQKSYEQYF

v_call: TRBV6-1
j_call: TRBJ2-1
cdr3_aa: CASSELSRHEQFF

v_call: TRBV7-9
j_call: TRBJ2-5
cdr3_aa: CASSFRGMDRETQYF

v_call: TRBV2
j_call: TRBJ2-7
cdr3_aa: CASSESVGPYEQYF

v_call: TRBV5-4
j_call: TRBJ2-1
cdr3_aa: CASSLGGAGGYNEQFF

v_call: TRBV4-2
j_call: TRBJ2-3
cdr3_aa: CASSPWGGVWTDKRGTDTQYF

v_call: TRBV3-1
j_call: TRBJ1-6
cdr3_aa: CASSQDAGRDSPLHF

v_call: TRBV4-1
j_call: TRBJ2-1
cdr3_aa: CASSQDHGNLKQFF

v_call: TRBV5-1
j_call: TRBJ2-1
cdr3_aa: CASSTPASSGEQFF

v_call: TRBV12-3/TRBV12-4
j_call: TRBJ2-7
cdr3_aa: CASSLHRGTHEQYF

v_call: TRBV7-7
j_call: TRBJ2-1
cdr3_aa: CASSQLRAGWGEQFF

v_call: TRBV14
j_call: TRBJ2-2
cdr3_aa: CASSQAPGQGTTGELFF

v_call: TRBV7-2
j_call: TRBJ1-2
cdr3_aa: CASSLAGTGEYGYGYTF

v_call: TRBV7-2
j_call: TRBJ2-2
cdr3_aa: CASSLRAGINTGELFF

v_call: TRBV6-1
j_call: TRBJ2-7
cdr3_aa: CASSRRGTGGYEQYF

v_call: TRBV15
j_call: TRBJ2-7
cdr3_aa: CATSRDLGDFAYEQYF

v_call: TRBV20-1
j_call: TRBJ2-5
cdr3_aa: CSARRLTGETQYF

v_call: TRBV4-3
j_call: TRBJ2-1
cdr3_aa: CASSQSLAGVRNEQFF

v_call: TRBV12-3/TRBV12-4
j_call: TRBJ1-4
cdr3_aa: CASSLNEKLFF

v_call: TRBV5-1
j_call: TRBJ2-7
cdr3_aa: CASSLRSKGAYNYEQYF

v_call: TRBV20-1
j_call: TRBJ2-3
cdr3_aa: CSAAGALVADTQYF

v_call: TRBV10-3
j_call: TRBJ2-1
cdr3_aa: CAISPRAYSEQFF

v_call: TRBV12-3/TRBV12-4
j_call: TRBJ2-5
cdr3_aa: CASSFRVSPLGRTQYF

v_call: TRBV5-1
j_call: TRBJ2-2
cdr3_aa: CASSKDRPEVGELFF

v_call: TRBV7-8
j_call: TRBJ2-1
cdr3_aa: CASSLGQGEGNEQFF

v_call: TRBV12-3/TRBV12-4
j_call: TRBJ2-3
cdr3_aa: CASSPGDRDTDTQYF

v_call: TRBV12-3/TRBV12-4
j_call: TRBJ2-7
cdr3_aa: CASSFTEGTYEQYF

v_call: TRBV6-1
j_call: TRBJ2-1
cdr3_aa: CASAAGAYNEQFF

v_call: TRBV12-3/TRBV12-4
j_call: TRBJ2-1
cdr3_aa: CASSYHNEQFF

v_call: TRBV20-1
j_call: TRBJ2-3
cdr3_aa: CSARGPVTDTQYF

v_call: TRBV6-5
j_call: TRBJ1-4
cdr3_aa: CASSYGRATNEKLFF

v_call: TRBV16
j_call: TRBJ1-1
cdr3_aa: CASTQTTEAFF

v_call: TRBV9
j_call: TRBJ2-7
cdr3_aa: CASSVGAFRDEQYF

v_call: TRBV12-3/TRBV12-4
j_call: TRBJ1-6
cdr3_aa: CASSSPGQGGSPLHF

v_call: TRBV6-2/TRBV6-3
j_call: TRBJ2-7
cdr3_aa: CASSQASTSSYEQYF

v_call: TRBV5-4
j_call: TRBJ2-1
cdr3_aa: CASSSPGLADNEQFF

v_call: TRBV7-8
j_call: TRBJ2-1
cdr3_aa: CASSLSESFTHEQFF

v_call: TRBV10-3
j_call: TRBJ2-7
cdr3_aa: CAISGDRSQEQYF

v_call: TRBV5-1
j_call: TRBJ2-1
cdr3_aa: CASGTGTGGDEQFF

v_call: TRBV7-9
j_call: TRBJ2-7
cdr3_aa: CASSLPPTGSYEQYF

v_call: TRBV10-3
j_call: TRBJ2-7
cdr3_aa: CAISPVSGYEQYF

v_call: TRBV10-3
j_call: TRBJ2-5
cdr3_aa: CAIRGTEETQYF

v_call: TRBV21-1
j_call: TRBJ2-5
cdr3_aa: CASTLGGTDRLAGSQETQYF

v_call: TRBV20-1
j_call: TRBJ2-1
cdr3_aa: CSARGVPSGRGLDEQFF

v_call: TRBV10-3
j_call: TRBJ2-7
cdr3_aa: CAISEPGTSYEQYF

v_call: TRBV12-3/TRBV12-4
j_call: TRBJ1-2
cdr3_aa: CASSLLRGNGYTF

v_call: TRBV7-9
j_call: TRBJ1-2
cdr3_aa: CASSPRQGAQGYTF

v_call: TRBV12-3/TRBV12-4
j_call: TRBJ2-1
cdr3_aa: CASSHRTSGYNEQFF

v_call: TRBV5-1
j_call: TRBJ2-1
cdr3_aa: CASSFKREQFF